These T cell receptor beta chains were read from a single sample in a study of vaccination effects on CD4 cells after COVID-19. These receptors' targets are unknown. Profiled with immunoSEQ multiplex PCR; TCRdb holds only in-frame clones, not every one. The data show tens of thousands of clones, approximately 74% seen once. The sequenced sample was CD4+ T cells from PBMCs cultured with HCoV-229E spike peptides, obtained before COVID-19 vaccination. The receptors stem from a human donor who received a COVID-19 vaccine. Both conserved end residues are part of each CDR3. D genes are given only for firm matches. The size of a clone is reported for some rows only, either as once, few or many, or as a class for expanded clones.

clone size	D gene	V gene	J gene	CDR3 DNA	CDR3 protein
-	TRBD1	TRBV5-1	TRBJ2-1	TGCGCCAGCAGCTTCCGGACAGGGGATATGGAGCAGTTCTTC	CASSFRTGDMEQFF
-	-	TRBV7-2	TRBJ2-3	TGTGCCAGCAGCCGGGGGAGCACAGATACGCAGTATTTT	CASSRGSTDTQYF
-	TRBD2	TRBV6-6	TRBJ2-1	TGTGCCAGCAGTCATCAGGGGACTAGCGGTTACAATGAGCAGTTCTTC	CASSHQGTSGYNEQFF
-	-	TRBV2	TRBJ2-3	TGTGCCAGCAGTGAACGGGGGAACACAGATACGCAGTATTTT	CASSERGNTDTQYF
-	-	TRBV19	TRBJ1-6	TGTGCCAGTAGTATTTATGACGGGGACACTGGGAATTCACCCCTCCACTTT	CASSIYDGDTGNSPLHF
few	-	TRBV28	TRBJ2-5	TGTGCCAGCACCCGGGGCGGACGGTTCAGAGGTCAAGAGACCCAGTACTTC	CASTRGGRFRGQETQYF
-	TRBD1	TRBV30	TRBJ1-2	TGTGCCTGCTCTACCCAGGGGGTTTCGAATGGCTACACCTTC	CACSTQGVSNGYTF
-	-	TRBV15	TRBJ2-5	TGTGCCACCAGCAGAGATAGGACAGATGAGACCCAGTACTTC	CATSRDRTDETQYF
-	-	TRBV5-5	TRBJ1-1	TGTGCCAGCAGCTCGAACACGGAGAACACTGAAGCTTTCTTT	CASSSNTENTEAFF
-	-	TRBV18	TRBJ2-5	TGTGCCAGCTCACCACCGGATGTAGGCTCGAAGACCCAGTACTTC	CASSPPDVGSKTQYF
-	TRBD2	TRBV5-1	TRBJ2-2	TGCGCCAGCAGCTTGGTCGGCGGGGGGGCCACCGGGGAGCTGTTTTTT	CASSLVGGGATGELFF
-	TRBD1	TRBV6-5	TRBJ1-4	TGTGCCAGCAGAGACGACAGGGGCAGAAAACTGTTTTTT	CASRDDRGRKLFF
-	-	TRBV18	TRBJ1-2	TGTGCCAGCTCATCCAGGGGAGATCATGGCTACACCTTC	CASSSRGDHGYTF
once	-	TRBV20-1	TRBJ2-3	TGCGTTGCGACTCGTCAGGATACGCAGTATTTT	CVATRQDTQYF
-	TRBD1	TRBV19	TRBJ2-5	TGTGCCAGTAGCGGGACAGGTTCCCAAGAGACCCAGTACTTC	CASSGTGSQETQYF
-	-	TRBV19	TRBJ1-2	TGTGCCAGTAGCAGCACAGGGAACTATGGCTACACCTTC	CASSSTGNYGYTF
-	-	TRBV9	TRBJ1-1	TGTGCCAGCAGCGGATCAGCGAGGTCGGGCACTGAAGCTTTCTTT	CASSGSARSGTEAFF
-	TRBD2	TRBV5-6	TRBJ2-5	TGTGCCAGCATTCTAGCGGGGGCAGGGTGGGAGACCCAGTACTTC	CASILAGAGWETQYF
-	-	TRBV6-2/TRBV6-3	TRBJ2-3	TGTGCCAGCAGTTATCGGTTCACAGATACGCAGTATTTT	CASSYRFTDTQYF
-	TRBD1	TRBV2	TRBJ1-2	TGTGCCAGCAATAATGCCTGGGACAGCGACTATGGCTACACCTTC	CASNNAWDSDYGYTF
-	-	TRBV7-9	TRBJ1-2	TGTGCCAGCAGCCCCCGGGACTATGGCTACACCTTC	CASSPRDYGYTF
-	-	TRBV9	TRBJ2-1	TGTGCCAGCAGCGCGGAGGAGGGGGAGCAGTTCTTC	CASSAEEGEQFF
-	TRBD2	TRBV5-1	TRBJ2-2	TGCGCCAGCTACCTCGATCTCGGGGAGGGTGACACCGGGGAGCTGTTTTTT	CASYLDLGEGDTGELFF
few	-	TRBV7-2	TRBJ2-5	TGTGCCAGCAGCTTACTGGGCGGGGCGATCCAAGAGACCCAGTACTTC	CASSLLGGAIQETQYF
-	TRBD2	TRBV3-1/TRBV3-2	TRBJ2-3	TGTGCCAGCAGCCAAGATGCTAGCGGGGACCGCACAGATACGCAGTATTTT	CASSQDASGDRTDTQYF
-	-	TRBV29-1	TRBJ2-5	TGCAGCGTTGTCGGCTACCAAGAGACCCAGTACTTC	CSVVGYQETQYF
-	-	TRBV2	TRBJ1-1	TGTGCCAGCAGTGATTTGGAGTACACTGAAGCTTTCTTT	CASSDLEYTEAFF
once	TRBD1	TRBV5-1	TRBJ2-5	TGCGCCAGCAGCGCCTCCGGGACAGGGTCCCGAGAGACCCAGTACTTC	CASSASGTGSRETQYF
-	TRBD1	TRBV5-1	TRBJ2-1	TGCGCCAGCAAGGGATCGAGGGGACAGGGGTTTTTCAATGAGCAGTTCTTC	CASKGSRGQGFFNEQFF
few	-	TRBV6-4	TRBJ2-1	TGTGCCAGCAGTGTTCTCCCCACAGGCAATGAGCAGTTCTTC	CASSVLPTGNEQFF
-	TRBD1	TRBV5-1	TRBJ2-3	TGCGCCAGCAGCCCATATGCAGGGGGCAAGGATACGCAGTATTTT	CASSPYAGGKDTQYF
-	-	TRBV24-1	TRBJ2-3	TGTGCCACCGCGGGGCGCGGGAAGGTCGCAGATACGCAGTATTTT	CATAGRGKVADTQYF
-	TRBD2	TRBV7-3	TRBJ2-3	TGTGCCAGCAGCCTCGGACTAGCGGGGGGCACAGATACGCAGTATTTT	CASSLGLAGGTDTQYF
-	-	TRBV30	TRBJ2-3	TGTGCCTGGAGTCGCCTCCTAACCGGGGCGGATACGCAGTATTTT	CAWSRLLTGADTQYF
-	TRBD2	TRBV15	TRBJ2-1	TGTGCCACCAGCCCGGCAGCGGGGGGGCCAAAGGGTGAGCAGTTCTTC	CATSPAAGGPKGEQFF
-	-	TRBV7-2	TRBJ2-1	TGTGCCAGCAGCCTCGGGGAGAGCTCCTACAATGAGCAGTTCTTC	CASSLGESSYNEQFF
-	-	TRBV19	TRBJ2-6	TGTGCCAGTACGCCTTATAGTGCGAGCTCTGGGGCCAACGTCCTGACTTTC	CASTPYSASSGANVLTF
-	TRBD1	TRBV7-2	TRBJ2-5	TGTGCCAGCAGCTCACGGACAGGGTGGGAGACCCAGTACTTC	CASSSRTGWETQYF
-	-	TRBV4-1	TRBJ1-1	TGCGCCAGCAGCCAACCCGGGGGAAGGGTCGGGGGCACTGAAGCTTTCTTT	CASSQPGGRVGGTEAFF
-	-	TRBV2	TRBJ2-1	TGTGCCAGCAGTGAAGTTCAGATCCGGGGGTACAATGAGCAGTTCTTC	CASSEVQIRGYNEQFF
-	-	TRBV18	TRBJ1-2	TGTGCCAGCTCACCAGATGTGGAAGGTTACTATGGCTACACCTTC	CASSPDVEGYYGYTF
few	-	TRBV7-2	TRBJ1-1	TGTGCCAGCAGCTCACAAGCCATGAACACTGAAGCTTTCTTT	CASSSQAMNTEAFF
few	-	TRBV28	TRBJ1-1	TGTGCCAGCAGCCTCGGACGGTTGAACACTGAAGCTTTCTTT	CASSLGRLNTEAFF
-	TRBD2	TRBV24-1	TRBJ2-1	TGTGCCACCAGTGACTCTAGCGGAAGCTCCTACAATGAGCAGTTCTTC	CATSDSSGSSYNEQFF
-	-	TRBV28	TRBJ1-3	TGTGCCAGCAGCCTTACTACTTCCTCTGGAAACACCATATATTTT	CASSLTTSSGNTIYF
-	-	TRBV5-1	TRBJ1-2	TGCGCCAGCAGCTTGGGGTCGGGGACTAACTATGGCTACACCTTC	CASSLGSGTNYGYTF
-	-	TRBV6-6	TRBJ2-3	TGTGCCAGCAGTCAGGGATCGGGCACAGATACGCAGTATTTT	CASSQGSGTDTQYF
-	-	TRBV7-2	TRBJ1-2	TGTGCCAGCAGCGACGGGGCAGCAAACTATGGCTACACCTTC	CASSDGAANYGYTF
few	-	TRBV10-3	TRBJ1-1	TGTGCCATCAGTGAGTCGGGGGTGGCGAACACTGAAGCTTTCTTT	CAISESGVANTEAFF
-	-	TRBV12-3/TRBV12-4	TRBJ2-3	TGTGCCAGCAGTTTAGCCTCTCCAGATACGCAGTATTTT	CASSLASPDTQYF
-	TRBD1	TRBV6-1	TRBJ2-2	TGTGCCAGCAGTGAATACCCAGGGGGGAACACCGGGGAGCTGTTTTTT	CASSEYPGGNTGELFF
-	-	TRBV24-1	TRBJ2-2	TGTGCCACCAGTGATTTCTCTATAAGAGACAAGAACACCGGGGAGCTGTTTTTT	CATSDFSIRDKNTGELFF
-	-	TRBV4-1	TRBJ1-3	TGCGCCAGCAGCCAAGTGACCGGGGGGTCCAACACCATATATTTT	CASSQVTGGSNTIYF
-	-	TRBV29-1	TRBJ1-4	TGCAGCGCCTCCTCCAGCTCCCGAGGTAATGAAAAACTGTTTTTT	CSASSSSRGNEKLFF
-	-	TRBV9	TRBJ1-1	TGTGCCAGCAGCGTAGTAACGGTGAACACTGAAGCTTTCTTT	CASSVVTVNTEAFF
-	-	TRBV7-9	TRBJ2-6	TGTGCCAGCAGCGTGGACAGTACCTCTGGGGCCAACGTCCTGACTTTC	CASSVDSTSGANVLTF
-	TRBD1	TRBV3-1/TRBV3-2	TRBJ2-4	TGTGCCAGCAGCCCCTCAACAGGGGAGAACATTCAGTACTTC	CASSPSTGENIQYF